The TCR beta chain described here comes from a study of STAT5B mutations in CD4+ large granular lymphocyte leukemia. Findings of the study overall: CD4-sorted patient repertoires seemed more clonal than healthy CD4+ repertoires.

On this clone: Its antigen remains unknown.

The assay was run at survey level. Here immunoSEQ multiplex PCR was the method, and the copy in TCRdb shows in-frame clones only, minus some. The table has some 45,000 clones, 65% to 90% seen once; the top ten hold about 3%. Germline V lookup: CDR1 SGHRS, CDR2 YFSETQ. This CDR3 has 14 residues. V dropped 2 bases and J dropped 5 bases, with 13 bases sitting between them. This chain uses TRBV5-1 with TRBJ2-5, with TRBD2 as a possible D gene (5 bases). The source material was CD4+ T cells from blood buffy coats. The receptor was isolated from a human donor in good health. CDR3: CASSFGLTAETQYF. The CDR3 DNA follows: TGCGCCAGCAGCTTCGGACTTACCGCGGAGACCCAGTACTTC.